This TCR beta chain was recorded in a study of T cell repertoires in cytomegalovirus infection. TCRdb called the reads again in MiXCR, with one record for every CDR3 protein. Here the sample spans some 240,000 distinct CDR3 sequences, about 17% being singletons. This CDR3 has 15 amino acids. V was clipped by 0 bases and J by 4 bases, with 11 bases between them. CDR1 and CDR2 from the germline V gene are SGDLS and YYNGEE. This chain links TRBV9 with TRBJ1-5, with D hard to call. The source of this sequence is a human donor in good health (CMV status not recorded). Some clones in this sample may be carry-over from other donors' samples. Sequencing was done on a sample of CD8+ T cells from PBMCs. This CDR3 reads CASSVDGRTNQPQHF. The CDR3 DNA sequence: TGTGCCAGCAGCGTAGACGGGCGGACGAATCAGCCCCAGCATTTT.